Following are 30 T cell receptor beta chains from one sample sequenced in a study of cytomegalovirus exposure and HLA in healthy donors. With 60 Vbeta and 13 Jbeta primers, the PCR was carried out. Repertoires were generated with immunoSEQ multiplex PCR, while TCRdb's copy carries only in-frame clones and drops some. The sample has about 140,000 clones, roughly 77% seen once; the top ten hold about 3%. Sequenced input: PBMCs. Receptor source: a middle-aged man in good health and CMV-seronegative.

The CDR3 spells CASSGDRANEQFF. As DNA, the CDR3 is TGCGCCAGCAGCGGGGACAGGGCTAATGAGCAGTTCTTC. This chain links TRBV5-1 with TRBJ2-1; 9 nucleotides align to TRBD1. V trimming: 4 bases; J trimming: 7 bases; junction bases outside the gene matches: 3. The germline V gene has CDR1 SGHRS and CDR2 YFSETQ. The CDR3 has 13 residues.

This clone appeared a single time. The rearrangement joins TRBV11-2 to TRBJ2-7, with 9 bases lining up with TRBD1. The V gene's germline CDR1 is SGHAT and CDR2 FQNNGV. Trimming took 0 bases from V and 2 from J; bases not matched to a gene: 5. The CDR3 contains 16 residues. CDR3 coding DNA: TGTGCCAGCAGCTTAGATCACAGGGGGCTTACCTACGAGCAGTACTTC. This translates into CASSLDHRGLTYEQYF.

Only one count was recorded for this clone. This sequence joins TRBV7-9 and TRBJ2-1; 7 bases map to TRBD1. The V and J ends lost 5 bases and 8 bases, in that order; junction bases with no gene match: 12. The CDR3 contains 15 residues. Germline lookup yields CDR1 SEHNR and CDR2 FQNEAQ (reference sequence). The CDR3 DNA follows: TGTGCCAGCAGCCCTAGACAGGGTACAATCGATGAGCAGTTCTTC. Its protein product is CASSPRQGTIDEQFF.

The rearrangement joins TRBV19 to TRBJ2-2; 9 bases map to TRBD2. The germline gives CDR1 LNHDA, CDR2 SQIVND (reference sequence). CDR3 length: 18 residues. Trimming took 0 bases from V and 6 from J; bases not matched to a gene: 11. Here the CDR3 DNA reads TGTGCCAGTAGTATAGATCCCCCCCTAGCGGGATGGTCCGGGGAGCTGTTTTTT. It specifies CASSIDPPLAGWSGELFF.

This chain connects TRBV18 to TRBJ1-5; D uncertain. The germline gives CDR1 KGHSH, CDR2 LQKENI. The V end was cut by 8 bases, the J end by 3 bases, with 11 bases between. The CDR3 is 13 residues long. CDR3 nucleotide sequence: TGTGCCAGCGGAGATGGTCTCAATCAGCCCCAGCATTTT. It codes for CASGDGLNQPQHF.

In this sample, this clone turned up a few times. CDR3 bases: TGCGCCAGCAGCCAGGACGGGACTAGTGGCACAGATACGCAGTATTTT. Protein: CASSQDGTSGTDTQYF. The chain joins TRBV4-3 to TRBJ2-3; 8 bases align to TRBD2. Germline-derived CDR1 and CDR2 are LGHNA and YSLEER. The CDR3 covers 16 residues. V lost 3 bases to trimming and J lost 1 base; unmatched junction nucleotides: 6.

The rearrangement joins TRBV28 to TRBJ1-1; 8 bases are a match to TRBD1. The germline V gene has CDR1 MDHEN and CDR2 SYDVKM. V trimming: 6 bases; J trimming: 11 bases; junction bases outside the gene matches: 5. CDR3 size: 11 residues. The CDR3: CASRLDRVAFF. The CDR3 DNA reads TGTGCCAGCAGACTGGACAGGGTGGCTTTCTTT.

This chain links TRBV6-5 with TRBJ2-1, with 7 positions matching TRBD1. CDR3 length: 14 residues. The ends lost 6 bases at V and 7 bases at J; junction bases unmatched: 9. The germline CDR1 and CDR2 sequences are MNHEY and SVGAGI. CDR3 protein: CASSLHRGGNEQFF. Here the CDR3 DNA reads TGTGCCAGCAGCCTCCACAGGGGTGGGAATGAGCAGTTCTTC.

In its sample, this clone was seen once. This sequence joins TRBV4-2 and TRBJ1-3; 8 bases are a match to TRBD1. V lost 0 bases and J lost 4; bases outside the gene matches: 11. The length of the CDR3 is 18 residues. Germline loops: CDR1 LGHNA, CDR2 YNFKEQ. CDR3: CASSQDGAGGFSGNTIYF. CDR3 nucleotide sequence: TGTGCCAGCAGCCAAGATGGGGCAGGGGGCTTTTCAGGAAACACCATATATTTT.

This rearrangement joins TRBV18 to TRBJ2-3; 8 nucleotides match TRBD1. V lost 0 bases, J lost 2 bases, and 13 bases stayed unmatched. Germline assignment: CDR1 KGHSH and CDR2 LQKENI. CDR3 length: 19 residues. CDR3 coding DNA: TGTGCCAGCTCACCACCGATATGGTCGGGACAGGACCACACAGATACGCAGTATTTT. Its translation is CASSPPIWSGQDHTDTQYF.

Here the CDR3 reads CASSLGGQGETEAFF. The CDR3 DNA reads TGTGCCAGCAGCTTAGGCGGACAGGGGGAAACTGAAGCTTTCTTT. The chain recombines TRBV7-2 with TRBJ1-1; 10 bases fit TRBD1. Germline V gene lookup returns CDR1 SGHTA and CDR2 FQGNSA. This CDR3 has 15 residues. V dropped 1 base and J dropped 5; count of bases not matched to a gene: 4.

This chain joins TRBV5-5 and TRBJ2-7; no clear D. From germline, CDR1 is SGHKS and CDR2 YYEKEE (reference sequence). Between the trimmed V and J ends, which lost 4 bases and 3 bases, there was a span of 14 bases. The CDR3 length is 14 residues. The CDR3 loop is CASSATASIYEQYF. DNA of the CDR3: TGTGCCAGCAGCGCCACTGCCTCCATCTACGAGCAGTACTTC.

CDR3 sequence reads: CASSYQTGNGEAFF. For the CDR3, the DNA is TGTGCCAGCAGCTACCAGACGGGTAACGGTGAAGCTTTCTTT. This chain uses TRBV5-5 with TRBJ1-1; no clear D gene. V was trimmed by 3 bases and J by 7 bases, leaving 16 bases between them. Per the germline V gene, CDR1 is SGHKS and CDR2 is YYEKEE (reference sequence). The CDR3 loop spans 14 amino acids.

The rearrangement joins TRBV7-9 to TRBJ1-2, with TRBD1 identical over 7 bases. This CDR3 spans 15 amino acids. The germline gives CDR1 SEHNR, CDR2 FQNEAQ (reference sequence). The V gene end was trimmed by 4 bases and the J gene end by 8 bases; junction bases not matched to a gene: 13. Here the CDR3 reads CASSSIQGIGGGYTF. CDR3 bases: TGTGCCAGCAGCTCAATACAGGGGATTGGGGGAGGCTACACCTTC. Using reference TRBV7-9 and TRBJ1-2 for the parts outside the CDR3, the full variable domain is DTGVSQNPRHKITKRGQNVTFRCDPISEHNRLYWYRQTLGQGPEFLTYFQNEAQLEKSRLLSDRFSAERPKGSFSTLEIQRTEQGDSAMYLCASSSIQGIGGGYTFGSGTRLTVV.

The chain couples TRBV5-1 to TRBJ2-2; a weak D match, TRBD2 (5 bases). CDR1 is SGHRS, CDR2 YFSETQ, per germline. The CDR3 runs to 17 residues. The V and J ends lost 0 bases and 3 bases respectively, with 15 bases between them. CDR3 sequence reads: CASSLEPGPADTGELFF. CDR3 DNA: TGCGCCAGCAGCTTGGAACCCGGACCAGCGGACACCGGGGAGCTGTTTTTT.

The chain combines TRBV5-1 with TRBJ1-1, with 7 bases aligning to TRBD1. Germline trimming cut 1 base from V and 4 bases from J; bases unmatched to any gene: 13. CDR1 SGHRS and CDR2 YFSETQ come from the germline V gene. CDR3 length equals 17 residues. CDR3 in amino acids: CASSLWRGLSGVTEAFF. CDR3 nucleotides: TGCGCCAGCAGCTTGTGGAGGGGGCTATCCGGGGTCACTGAAGCTTTCTTT. Full variable domain (remainder filled in from reference TRBV5-1 and TRBJ1-1): KAGVTQTPRYLIKTRGQQVTLSCSPISGHRSVSWYQQTPGQGLQFLFEYFSETQRNKGNFPGRFSGRQFSNSRSEMNVSTLELGDSALYLCASSLWRGLSGVTEAFFGQGTRLTVV.

The rearrangement links TRBV11-2 to TRBJ2-7, with 9 positions matching TRBD1. The J segment lost 0 bases and the V segment lost 5 bases, leaving 8 bases of the junction unmatched. In germline, CDR1 is SGHAT, CDR2 FQNNGV. This CDR3 has 16 residues. CDR3 in amino acids: CASSPPGTGPSYEQYF. The DNA of the CDR3 is TGTGCCAGCAGCCCCCCCGGGACAGGGCCCTCCTACGAGCAGTACTTC.

The chain is built from TRBV28 and TRBJ1-5; the D is unclear. Germline V gives CDR1 MDHEN, CDR2 SYDVKM. This CDR3 has 16 amino acids. V lost 2 bases, J lost 0 bases, and 11 bases lay in between. This chain's CDR3 is CASSLAGDLSNQPQHF. CDR3 nucleotides: TGTGCCAGCAGTTTAGCCGGGGATCTTAGCAATCAGCCCCAGCATTTT. Complete variable domain (other parts from reference TRBV28 and TRBJ1-5): DVKVTQSSRYLVKRTGEKVFLECVQDMDHENMFWYRQDPGLGLRLIYFSYDVKMKEKGDIPEGYSVSREKKERFSLILESASTNQTSMYLCASSLAGDLSNQPQHFGDGTRLSIL.

This clone appeared a few times. The chain is built from TRBV19 and TRBJ2-7, with a tentative D call TRBD2 (6 bases). Looked up from germline, CDR1 is LNHDA and CDR2 is SQIVND (reference sequence). Trimming shortened V by 3 bases and J by 3 bases, and 15 bases separated the two germline ends. The CDR3 is made up of 15 amino acids. As DNA, the CDR3 is TGTGCCAGTAGTATTAAGGTGGAGGGCGTCTACGAGCAGTACTTC. Amino acids: CASSIKVEGVYEQYF.

V and J are TRBV5-8 and TRBJ2-5; 12 nucleotides agree with TRBD2. After removal of 0 bases from V and 5 bases from J, the junction contained 5 bases not matched to a gene. The CDR3 loop spans 16 amino acids. Germline V CDR1 and CDR2: SGHTS, YDEGEE. This CDR3 reads CASSLGTSGVWETQYF. CDR3 bases: TGTGCCAGCAGCTTGGGGACTAGCGGGGTTTGGGAGACCCAGTACTTC. Complete variable domain (other parts from reference TRBV5-8 and TRBJ2-5): EAGVTQSPTHLIKTRGQQATLRCSPISGHTSVYWYQQALGLGLQFLLWYDEGEERNRGNFPPRFSGRQFPNYSSELNVNALELEDSALYLCASSLGTSGVWETQYFGPGTRLLVL.

The rearrangement uses TRBV7-6 and TRBJ1-2, with 8 bases identical to TRBD1. This CDR3 contains 18 residues. The ends lost 0 bases at V and 4 bases at J; junction bases unmatched: 13. Per the germline V gene, CDR1 is SGHVS and CDR2 is FNYEAQ. The DNA for the CDR3 is TGTGCCAGCAGCTTAGCGATCTTTCCGGACAGGGCAGGCTATGGCTACACCTTC. It encodes CASSLAIFPDRAGYGYTF.

This chain links TRBV14 with TRBJ1-6, with a tentative D call TRBD1 (5 bases). Germline V lookup: CDR1 SGHDN, CDR2 FVKESK. The CDR3 is 15 residues long. V gave up 3 bases and J gave up 6 bases, with 12 bases separating them. The CDR3 region is CASSQKTVPNSPLHF. The CDR3 region has the DNA TGTGCCAGCAGCCAGAAGACAGTTCCTAATTCACCCCTCCACTTT.

Concerning this clone: The junction departs from the called germline gene at one end, perhaps through a read error. This sequence joins TRBV27 and TRBJ2-1, with D perhaps TRBD2 (7 bases). Germline CDR1 and CDR2: MNHEY and SMNVEV (reference sequence). The CDR3 runs 16 residues. CDR3 nucleotides: TGTGCCAGCAGATCCCCCGACAGGAGGGACTACAATGAGCAGCTCTTC. Protein product: CASRSPDRRDYNEQLF.

This chain links TRBV7-2 with TRBJ2-3; 11 bases are a match to TRBD2. The trim removed 2 bases at V and 0 bases at J, leaving 10 bases unmatched. The CDR3 contains 19 residues. Germline V gene data show CDR1 as SGHTA and CDR2 as FQGNSA. The CDR3 region is CASSLPLAGGFPSTDTQYF. The CDR3 DNA follows: TGTGCCAGCAGCTTACCCCTAGCGGGGGGATTTCCTAGCACAGATACGCAGTATTTT. Full variable domain (outside the CDR3, taken from reference TRBV7-2 and TRBJ2-3): GAGVSQSPSNKVTEKGKDVELRCDPISGHTALYWYRQSLGQGLEFLIYFQGNSAPDKSGLPSDRFSAERTGGSVSTLTIQRTQQEDSAVYLCASSLPLAGGFPSTDTQYFGPGTRLTVL.

V usage is TRBV19 and J usage is TRBJ1-2; D unclear. V gave up 8 bases and J gave up 8 bases, with 15 bases separating them. From germline, CDR1 is LNHDA and CDR2 SQIVND (reference sequence). This CDR3 comprises 12 residues. In DNA, the CDR3 is TGTGCCAGTCGTGCCAGTTTGTCCGGCTACACCTTC. This gives the protein CASRASLSGYTF.

The chain combines TRBV10-3 with TRBJ1-1; no definite D call. Deletions cut 8 bases from V and 2 bases from J, with 6 bases between. Germline lookup yields CDR1 ENHRY and CDR2 SYGVKD. The CDR3 runs to 11 residues. The CDR3 is CAIQSNTEAFF. CDR3 in DNA: TGTGCCATCCAGTCAAACACTGAAGCTTTCTTT.

This clone was observed a few times. The CDR3: CSVGHSLNREEQYF. CDR3 nucleotide sequence: TGCAGCGTTGGGCACAGCTTAAATCGGGAGGAGCAGTACTTC. The gene calls are TRBV29-1 and TRBJ2-7; tentative D call: TRBD2 (6 bases). Germline assignment: CDR1 SQVTM and CDR2 ANQGSEA. The V gene lost 4 bases and the J gene lost 7 bases, with 20 bases spanning the gap. The CDR3 extends over 14 amino acids.

This sequence joins TRBV25-1 and TRBJ2-2; 10 bases match TRBD2. J gave up 3 bases and V 1 base, and 8 bases lay outside the gene matches. The CDR3 covers 18 residues. Germline CDR1 MGHDK, CDR2 SYGVNS. CDR3 nucleotides: TGTGCCAGCAGTGAATCGGGTGGACTAGCGGAGTACACCGGGGAGCTGTTTTTT. Its protein is CASSESGGLAEYTGELFF.

The chain joins TRBV4-3 to TRBJ2-5; D unclear. Germline CDR1 LGHNA, CDR2 YSLEER. Trimming cost V 0 bases and J 2 bases, with 10 bases left between them. The CDR3 has 15 residues. For the CDR3, the DNA is TGCGCCAGCAGCCAAGATCATCAGTATCAAGAGACCCAGTACTTC. Its translation: CASSQDHQYQETQYF.

This clone appeared a few times. The chain couples TRBV6-5 to TRBJ1-6, with 9 positions matching TRBD1. Per germline, CDR1 MNHEY and CDR2 SVGAGI. V lost 7 bases, J lost 10 bases, and 5 bases stayed unmatched. The CDR3 extends over 13 amino acids. CDR3 in amino acids: CASKGTGLSPLHF. The CDR3 bases are TGTGCCAGCAAGGGGACAGGGCTATCACCCCTCCACTTT.